The rows below give T cell receptor beta chains drawn from one sample of a study of patients and donors after allogeneic stem cell transplantation. TCRdb re-called the RT-PCR reads with MiXCR, one entry per CDR3 protein. The data show hundreds of thousands of distinct CDR3 sequences, with 12% to 15% seen just once and around 10% held by the top ten. Sequenced sample: blood, either unsorted or a sorted T cell fraction (not recorded which). These receptors were obtained from a human donor who was either an allogeneic HSCT recipient or a stem cell or donor lymphocyte infusion donor (not recorded which). It is not recorded whose cells these are; they may come from a transplant donor. Both conserved end residues are part of each CDR3. Clone size appears in some rows only: once, few, many, or a class for an expanded clone.

size: few; J: TRBJ1-2; V: TRBV6-1; CDR3: CASREGDSFNYGYTF
size: .; J: TRBJ2-3; V: TRBV7-9; CDR3: CASKQGAGTDTQYF
size: many; J: TRBJ2-3; V: TRBV5-1; CDR3: CASSLNMRGPDTQYF
size: .; J: TRBJ2-3; V: TRBV7-9; CDR3: CASSERQGSDTQYF
size: few; J: TRBJ1-2; V: TRBV2; CDR3: CASSQDPIKVF
size: .; J: TRBJ1-5; V: TRBV2; CDR3: CASARDMDQPQHF
size: .; J: TRBJ2-3; V: TRBV20-1; CDR3: CSALSGPSTDTQYF
size: few; J: TRBJ1-5; V: TRBV20-1; CDR3: CSVRREVDQPQHF
size: .; J: TRBJ2-1; V: TRBV19; CDR3: CASSIPSSLLNEQFF
size: .; J: TRBJ1-1; V: TRBV5-4; CDR3: CASSLDEGNTEAFF
size: .; J: TRBJ1-4; V: TRBV5-1; CDR3: CASSLAVGQEKLFF
size: .; J: TRBJ2-5; V: TRBV7-9; CDR3: CASSLRSSGETQYF
size: once; J: TRBJ2-7; V: TRBV6-2/TRBV6-3; CDR3: CASSTPGSGSYEQYF
size: .; J: TRBJ2-7; V: TRBV3-1; CDR3: CASSQDPRNSYEQYF
size: many; J: TRBJ2-2; V: TRBV12-3/TRBV12-4; CDR3: CASSFPTSGRNGELFF
size: few; J: TRBJ2-7; V: TRBV28; CDR3: CASSLFGTGGLSYEQYF
size: .; J: TRBJ1-6; V: TRBV6-1; CDR3: CASSEAKGYSPLHF
size: .; J: TRBJ2-1; V: TRBV20-1; CDR3: CSATEVRSYNEQFF
size: few; J: TRBJ2-3; V: TRBV4-2; CDR3: CASSRQGTSFTDTQYF
size: .; J: TRBJ1-2; V: TRBV29-1; CDR3: CSVAAGQVDYGYTF
size: many; J: TRBJ2-7; V: TRBV6-5; CDR3: CASSYGKAGSYEQYF
size: once; J: TRBJ2-7; V: TRBV5-1; CDR3: CASSLGQGFGGSSYEQYF
size: .; J: TRBJ1-1; V: TRBV20-1; CDR3: CSARFATGRMNTEAFF
size: few; J: TRBJ2-3; V: TRBV20-1; CDR3: CSANGDSQVIDTQYF
size: many; J: TRBJ1-5; V: TRBV4-1; CDR3: CASSQGGPLGNQPQHF
size: .; J: TRBJ2-5; V: TRBV30; CDR3: CAWSVLVRLAGETQYF
size: .; J: TRBJ2-1; V: TRBV7-7; CDR3: CASSIASQGANEQFF
size: many; J: TRBJ2-1; V: TRBV5-1; CDR3: CASGTGREGKIF
size: .; J: TRBJ1-2; V: TRBV19; CDR3: CASNPDRSNYGYTF
size: many; J: TRBJ2-6; V: TRBV6-2/TRBV6-3; CDR3: CATGGFSGANVLTF
size: .; J: TRBJ2-5; V: TRBV11-3; CDR3: CASSLGTNPGETQYF
size: .; J: TRBJ2-7; V: TRBV19; CDR3: CASSIDNSYEQYF
size: few; J: TRBJ2-5; V: TRBV5-1; CDR3: CASSLDMTSPGETQYF
size: many; J: TRBJ2-1; V: TRBV6-2/TRBV6-3; CDR3: CASSHRGGNEQFF
size: .; J: TRBJ2-7; V: TRBV7-2; CDR3: CASSRRNTGEQYF
size: .; J: TRBJ1-4; V: TRBV15; CDR3: CATSTGGNTGATNEKLFF
size: many; J: TRBJ2-7; V: TRBV3-1; CDR3: CASSPPGTGFEQYF
size: .; J: TRBJ1-2; V: TRBV9; CDR3: CASSEGVRPAMGYTF
size: .; J: TRBJ2-7; V: TRBV5-1; CDR3: CASSLDRGFTGTLSSYEQYF
size: many; J: TRBJ2-4; V: TRBV6-1; CDR3: CASSEDRGMSKNIQYF
size: .; J: TRBJ2-7; V: TRBV7-2; CDR3: CASSLGTFYEQYF
size: .; J: TRBJ1-3; V: TRBV14; CDR3: CASSAYLVSGNTIYF
size: many; J: TRBJ2-1; V: TRBV9; CDR3: CASSGRAGNEQFF
size: many; J: TRBJ1-1; V: TRBV20-1; CDR3: CSARVGGQTEAFF
size: .; J: TRBJ2-3; V: TRBV11-1; CDR3: CASRVAGAPDTQYF
size: .; J: TRBJ1-2; V: TRBV7-2; CDR3: CASSQSSGNYGYTF
size: few; J: TRBJ2-5; V: TRBV12-3/TRBV12-4; CDR3: CASSSTGGSETQYF
size: .; J: TRBJ1-2; V: TRBV10-3; CDR3: CAISEVRDGPYGYTF
size: many; J: TRBJ2-7; V: TRBV7-9; CDR3: CASSLNFEQYF
size: few; J: TRBJ1-2; V: TRBV20-1; CDR3: CSANDPTGWGGYTF